Sequencing of this TCR beta chain was carried out in a study of T cells in localized non-small cell lung cancer (dated by TCRdb to between 2020 and 2021). Background for the entire study: T cell repertoires of 236 early-stage NSCLC patients were analyzed, with tumors being compared against uninvolved tumor-adjacent lungs. The mean age of the NSCLC patients was about 64 years, with fewer than 150 men and 85 to 110 women. The cohort comprised 200 to 300 treatment-naïve NSCLC patients with resected, localized lung tumors. The research as a whole found: Multi-region tumor sequencing was not performed, so intratumor heterogeneity could not be excluded. Higher blood T cell density associated with longer overall survival, while higher adjacent-lung clonality associated with shorter survival. Of the top 100 tumor clones, a median of roughly 56 were detected in paired uninvolved adjacent lung; under 35 were also among that lung's top 100. Uninvolved tumor-adjacent lung showed the highest T cell clonality, higher than tumor, which suggests more focused antigenic responses in the uninvolved tumor-adjacent lung. Since the design was exploratory, TCR variables were selected using unadjusted p-values with no false-discovery rate correction.

At diagnosis, peripheral blood, uninvolved tumor-adjacent lung and tumor were collected and stored as a combination of fresh-frozen and FFPE material. For TCR repertoire profiling, blood samples were analyzed in the form of peripheral blood mononuclear cells. TCR beta CDR3 regions were sequenced from DNA using the immunoSEQ Assay. The paper's processing steps were these. T cell density was computed as TCR beta template counts normalized to usable DNA estimated by amplifying housekeeping genes. Richness was estimated using the preseqR package, with extrapolation to 400,000 templates for PBMC samples and to 120,000 templates for tissue samples. Clonality was taken to be one minus Pielou's evenness. Tissue-enriched TCRs were identified through differential abundance testing performed on productive amino-acid clonotypes, with a minimum total count of 5 and an alpha of 0.1. The Jaccard Index and the Morisita Overlap Index were used to quantify repertoire overlap between compartments. GLIPH grouped TCR beta CDR3s together with public tetramer-defined viral CDR3s, and a viral motif had to include at least three viral sequences and show V-gene enrichment. The table comes from immuneACCESS by way of TCRdb, which keeps in-frame sequences with V and J called. Part of the clones is missing from these tables; in studies checked, under half for an unresolved V gene and the rest for unknown reasons. V and J calls and clone size come straight from that table; D and trimming were deduced from the DNA. For this sample there are roughly 16,000 clones; around 89% appear just once. Over 25% of the sample comes from the top ten.

About this clone: Its binding antigen is unknown. No base-level quality is on record; no much larger clone is a single base apart.

The germline V gene specifies SGHDN as CDR1 and FVKESK as CDR2. V was cut back by 5 bases and J by 1 base, leaving a gap of 14 bases between them. Including cysteine and phenylalanine, the CDR3 has 16 amino acids. Of all the DNA, just the CDR3 is kept, 48 bases in frame from base 1. The sequencing here drew on peripheral blood, taken before any cancer treatment. The chain couples TRBV14 to TRBJ2-2, with the D gene not confidently named. The sequence was obtained from a female donor older than 55 with stage III squamous cell lung carcinoma. The CDR3 reads CASSMGSSRNTGELFF. The DNA reads TGTGCCAGCAGCATGGGATCTTCCAGGAACACCGGGGAGCTGTTTTTT.